Here is one T cell receptor (beta chain) with its context. The antigen it recognizes is unknown. No base quality information exists; no much larger clone differs at one position. The data belong to a study of monozygotic twins with cystic fibrosis (dated by TCRdb to 2020 to 2023). Broadly, across the study: Three micrograms of fragmented DNA went through approximately 16 PCR cycles to produce barcoded libraries. To gauge how much genetics shapes V and J gene usage, the researchers compared TCR beta repertoires both within and across 16 monozygotic twin pairs who have cystic fibrosis. Made up mostly of children and adolescents, the cohort included ten female and six male twin pairs ranging in age from roughly 2.0 to 40 years, with a median of about 10 years. On the day blood was drawn, the twins' weight-for-height and FEVPerc (FEV1 disease centile) were ranked against those of the 1,060 cohort participants. Data for three of the twin pairs had been reported earlier in a different context. Results and caveats for the whole study, not just this receptor: Simpson clonality tended to be low (median around 0.0095), which suggests a naive-dominated repertoire, although clonality was higher in the most severely affected patients. Sharing of nucleotide-identical clonotypes was significantly greater within monozygotic CF twin pairs than between unrelated CF individuals (P = 0.000026, Mann-Whitney). The cohort was small, and no association was found between shared CDR3 numbers and age, concordance or disease severity. V gene usage was most similar to the co-twin for 13 of 16 pairs, and J usage for 8 of 16 pairs, suggesting genetic constraints.

The twin pairs came from the European Cystic Fibrosis Twin and Sibling Study Cohort, a cohort that recruited patients from roughly 160 CF clinics across 14 European countries. Both zygosity and CFTR genotype were checked in-house, and zygosity was tested with multiplex PCR across nine short tandem repeat loci. Peripheral blood was taken from each twin, and clinical parameters were recorded on the day of blood sampling. Genomic DNA was isolated from peripheral blood cells with phenol/chloroform and kept in TE buffer at 4 degrees C. Following the manufacturer's instructions, TCR beta CDR3 regions were amplified by multiplex PCR with the immunoSEQ immune profiling system. Sequencing was performed on an Illumina NextSeq system. In the source study's methods: Sequence data were processed on the immunoSEQ Analyzer platform, and clonality was computed as the square root of Simpson's index of productive rearrangements. Similarity in V and J usage was quantified by Jensen-Shannon distance, and CDR3 generation probabilities were calculated with OLGA. The immuneACCESS database (August 2020) and VDJdb (December 2020) were searched for shared CDR3 sequences. The clones in this table, taken by TCRdb from immuneACCESS, are in-frame only. Not every clone is retained; where verified, under half of the shortfall comes from an unresolved V gene, and the cause of the rest is unknown. That table supplies the V and J calls and clone size; D and trimming were determined from the DNA. The sample contains some 32,000 clones, roughly 96% of them found a single time. The ten largest clonotypes hold around 0.18% of the sample.

Taken from cysteine to phenylalanine, the CDR3 has 15 residues. Kept here is only the CDR3 DNA, which spans 45 bases and is read in frame from base 1. V loses 8 bases at its end and J loses 0 bases; junction bases beyond the gene matches: 5. Sequences MDHEN (CDR1) and SYDVKM (CDR2) are obtained from the germline V gene. The chain was built from TRBV28 and TRBJ1-5, with 9 central nucleotides matching TRBD1. The clonotype originates from a girl aged 2 to 9 with cystic fibrosis. The sample consisted of blood. The DNA sequence is as follows: TGTGCCAGCGGGACAGGGTCCCATAGCAATCAGCCCCAGCATTTT. Its translation reads: CASGTGSHSNQPQHF.